Listed here are 19 T cell receptor beta chains from one sample, sequenced in a study of graft-versus-host responses after intestinal transplantation. TCRdb's copy holds only in-frame clones and misses some; the assay was immunoSEQ multiplex PCR. There are 62,000 or so clones in the sample; around 90% occur only once, and approximately 1.5% lies in the top ten. The sequencing used PBMCs, collected 26 days after transplant. The receptors stem from a human patient who received an intestinal transplant, so some T cells may come from the graft donor.

The CDR3: CASSEWPMNTEAFF. The CDR3 DNA sequence: TGTGCCAGCAGTGAGTGGCCCATGAACACTGAAGCTTTCTTT. J is TRBJ1-1 and V is TRBV2; no reliable D call. Deletions cut 3 bases from V and 0 bases from J, with 8 bases between. Germline V gives CDR1 SNHLY, CDR2 FYNNEI. There are 14 residues in the CDR3.

The chain joins TRBV14 to TRBJ1-4; D might be TRBD1 (6 bases). V lost 0 bases, J lost 8 bases, and 13 bases lay in between. This CDR3 region has 15 residues. Germline CDR1 reads SGHDN; CDR2 reads FVKESK. The CDR3 DNA sequence: TGTGCCAGCAGCCAAGATCACAGGGAGCGGGAAAAACTGTTTTTT. This encodes CASSQDHREREKLFF.

J is TRBJ2-3 and V is TRBV7-6; 10 bases are a match to TRBD2. Germline loops: CDR1 SGHVS, CDR2 FNYEAQ. V lost 1 base, J lost 3 bases, and 10 bases stayed unmatched. This CDR3 is built from 18 residues. The CDR3 here is CASSLEASGGPETDTQYF. In DNA, the CDR3 is TGTGCCAGCAGCTTAGAGGCTAGCGGGGGCCCTGAAACAGATACGCAGTATTTT.

This clone was seen a handful of times. The chain couples TRBV6-6 to TRBJ2-7; 9 nucleotides line up with TRBD1. J lost 1 base, V lost 0 bases, and 1 base had no gene match. The CDR3 is made up of 15 amino acids. Germline CDR1 is MNHNY and CDR2 is SVGAGI (reference sequence). DNA of the CDR3: TGTGCCAGCAGTTACTCGGGACAGGGATCCTACGAGCAGTACGTC. Its translation is CASSYSGQGSYEQYV.

This sequence joins TRBV5-1 and TRBJ2-7; D may be TRBD1 (6 bases). The V end lost 0 bases, the J end lost 6 bases, and 13 bases lay between the germline ends. The CDR3 runs 14 residues. Germline V gene data show CDR1 as SGHRS and CDR2 as YFSETQ. The CDR3 reads CASSLDTGPGEQYF. CDR3 nucleotide sequence: TGCGCCAGCAGCTTGGATACAGGGCCAGGCGAGCAGTACTTC.

In regard to this clone: Germline and junction disagree at one end, which may indicate a read error. This chain uses TRBV7-7 with TRBJ2-1, with D possibly matching TRBD2 (6 bases). The length of the CDR3 is 16 residues. Germline assignment: CDR1 SSHAT and CDR2 FNYEAQ (reference sequence). CDR3 loop: CASSFGNGEVPNEQFF. As DNA, the CDR3 is TGTGCTAGCAGCTTCGGTAACGGGGAGGTCCCAAATGAGCAGTTCTTC.

In this sample, this clone turned up once. The chain combines TRBV4-1 with TRBJ1-4; possible D gene TRBD1, 5 bases. The CDR3 is 15 amino acids. Germline V CDR1 and CDR2: MGHRA, YSYEKL. V lost 0 bases and J 8 bases, leaving 13 bases between the germline ends. The CDR3 DNA sequence: TGCGCCAGCAGCCAAGAAGAGAGACCAGGGGAAAAACTGTTTTTT. Its protein is CASSQEERPGEKLFF.

The chain uses TRBV9 and TRBJ2-1; 13 nucleotides align to TRBD2. The length of the CDR3 is 17 residues. V lost 5 bases, J lost 4 bases, and 9 bases stayed unmatched. Germline CDR1 SGDLS, CDR2 YYNGEE. As DNA, the CDR3 is TGTGCCAGCAGTCCTTCGACTAGCGGGAGGTGGTACAATGAGCAGTTCTTC. Encoded protein: CASSPSTSGRWYNEQFF.

This sequence joins TRBV14 and TRBJ2-1; 9 bases are a match to TRBD1. Trimming cost V 6 bases and J 3 bases; bases outside gene matches: 9. CDR1 SGHDN and CDR2 FVKESK come from the germline V gene. CDR3 length equals 16 residues. The CDR3 nucleotides read TGTGCCAGCAGTCACTGGACAGGGGATAACTACAATGAGCAGTTCTTC. Residues: CASSHWTGDNYNEQFF. The full variable domain, rest sourced from reference TRBV14 and TRBJ2-1, is EAGVTQFPSHSVIEKGQTVTLRCDPISGHDNLYWYRRVMGKEIKFLLHFVKESKQDESGMPNNRFLAERTGGTYSTLKVQPAELEDSGVYFCASSHWTGDNYNEQFFGPGTRLTVL.

This clone was found once. The rearrangement uses TRBV13 and TRBJ2-1; D not resolved. From germline, CDR1 is PRHDT and CDR2 FYEKMQ (reference sequence). The CDR3 extends over 15 amino acids. Trimming took 8 bases from V and 2 from J, leaving 16 bases between them. The CDR3 spells CASADTPGTYNEQFF. The CDR3 DNA is TGTGCCAGCGCCGACACACCCGGTACCTACAATGAGCAGTTCTTC.

The V call is TRBV7-9, the J call TRBJ1-3; the D gene is possibly TRBD1 (5 bases). CDR3 length equals 16 residues. With 1 base removed from V and 0 bases from J, the gap between germline ends came to 10 bases. Germline V CDR1 and CDR2: SEHNR, FQNEAQ (reference sequence). This chain's CDR3 is CASSLGGESSGNTIYF. The CDR3 DNA is TGTGCCAGCAGCTTAGGGGGGGAGAGCTCTGGAAACACCATATATTTT. Full variable domain (missing parts from reference TRBV7-9 and TRBJ1-3): DTGVSQNPRHKITKRGQNVTFRCDPISEHNRLYWYRQTLGQGPEFLTYFQNEAQLEKSRLLSDRFSAERPKGSFSTLEIQRTEQGDSAMYLCASSLGGESSGNTIYFGEGSWLTVV.

J is TRBJ2-5 and V is TRBV28; the match to TRBD1 covers 7 bases. CDR3 length: 16 amino acids. Losses at the gene ends were 8 bases for V and 2 bases for J; bases not matched to a gene: 14. Germline V CDR1 and CDR2: MDHEN, SYDVKM. CDR3 amino acids: CASGTLGQRTQETQYF. In nucleotides, the CDR3 is TGTGCCAGCGGAACTCTGGGACAGCGGACACAAGAGACCCAGTACTTC. The full variable domain, rest sourced from reference TRBV28 and TRBJ2-5, is DVKVTQSSRYLVKRTGEKVFLECVQDMDHENMFWYRQDPGLGLRLIYFSYDVKMKEKGDIPEGYSVSREKKERFSLILESASTNQTSMYLCASGTLGQRTQETQYFGPGTRLLVL.

The genes are TRBV5-6 and TRBJ2-7, with 8 bases lining up with TRBD1. Germline assignment: CDR1 SGHDT and CDR2 YYEEEE. This CDR3 has 14 amino acids. V shed 3 bases and J 3 bases; nucleotides not matched to a gene: 5. CDR3 sequence (DNA): TGTGCCAGCAGCTCCGGACAGGGCAACTACGAGCAGTACGTC. It yields the protein CASSSGQGNYEQYV.

DNA of the CDR3: TGTGCCAGCAGTTTACTTCCGGGACAGGGCTCCTACGAGCAGTACTTC. The encoded protein is CASSLLPGQGSYEQYF. This chain connects TRBV27 to TRBJ2-7; 9 nucleotides align to TRBD1. There are 16 residues in the CDR3. The germline gives CDR1 MNHEY, CDR2 SMNVEV (reference sequence). Germline trimming cut 2 bases from V and 0 bases from J; bases unmatched to any gene: 5.

The rearrangement links TRBV7-3 to TRBJ2-5, with 11 bases that match TRBD2. Germline values: CDR1 SGHTA, CDR2 FQGTGA. J lost 4 bases, V lost 3 bases, and 7 bases had no gene match. This CDR3 is built from 16 residues. The CDR3 protein is CASSLTSGEGRETQYF. CDR3 nucleotides: TGTGCCAGCAGCTTGACTAGCGGGGAAGGTAGAGAGACCCAGTACTTC.

J is TRBJ2-3 and V is TRBV28, with TRBD2 identical over 14 bases. V shed 2 bases and J 1 base; nucleotides not matched to a gene: 11. CDR1 and CDR2 (germline): MDHEN, SYDVKM. The CDR3 has 20 amino acids. The CDR3: CASSLPGTSGGLLGTDTQYF. In DNA, the CDR3 is TGTGCCAGCAGTTTACCAGGGACTAGCGGGGGCCTCCTGGGCACAGATACGCAGTATTTT. Filled out from reference TRBV28 and TRBJ2-3, the complete variable domain reads DVKVTQSSRYLVKRTGEKVFLECVQDMDHENMFWYRQDPGLGLRLIYFSYDVKMKEKGDIPEGYSVSREKKERFSLILESASTNQTSMYLCASSLPGTSGGLLGTDTQYFGPGTRLTVL.

This clone was found once. At one end the junction does not follow the germline gene, possibly because of a read error. The chain uses TRBV5-1 and TRBJ2-3; TRBD2 matches at 7 bases. This CDR3 comprises 14 residues. Germline CDR1 SGHRS, CDR2 YFSETQ. The CDR3 here is CASRLGGGTDTQYF. The CDR3 region has the DNA TGCGCCAGCAGATTGGGGGGGGGCACAGATACGCAGTATTTT.

This chain links TRBV19 with TRBJ2-1; 7 bases line up with TRBD2. Germline assignment: CDR1 LNHDA and CDR2 SQIVND (reference sequence). Trimming took 3 bases from V and 2 from J; bases not matched to a gene: 4. This CDR3 comprises 15 residues. In DNA form, the CDR3 reads TGTGCCAGTAGTATCCAGCGGGGAGCCTACAATGAGCAGTTCTTC. Amino acid sequence: CASSIQRGAYNEQFF.

The chain combines TRBV6-1 with TRBJ1-2, with D maybe TRBD1 (6 bases). The CDR3 loop spans 15 amino acids. The germline V gene has CDR1 MNHNS and CDR2 SASEGT. The V and J ends lost 4 bases and 7 bases respectively, with 19 bases between them. CDR3 nucleotide sequence: TGTGCCAGCAGTGTGAACAGGGATGGTGTTGCTGGCTACACCTTC. Translated: CASSVNRDGVAGYTF.